This is a list of T cell receptor beta chains from one sample in a study of shared clonotypes between healthy human individuals. Here immunoSEQ multiplex PCR was the method, and the copy in TCRdb shows in-frame clones only, minus some. Found here are approximately 460,000 clones, roughly four fifths of them singletons; the top ten hold approximately 12%. The sample consisted of PBMCs. These receptors all come from a woman aged 40 to 50 in good health. Some clones in this sample may be carry-over from other donors' samples. Both conserved end residues are part of each CDR3. The D gene is left open where the match is weak. The size field is filled for only some rows; it gives once, few, many or a size class.

>TRBJ2-7|TRBV30|-|few
CAWSFRGGYEQYF
TGTGCCTGGAGTTTTAGGGGGGGCTACGAGCAGTACTTC
>TRBJ2-7|TRBV9|TRBD2|few
CASSTGTSGAEQYF
TGTGCCAGCAGCACAGGGACTAGCGGAGCCGAGCAGTACTTC
>TRBJ1-1|TRBV7-2|TRBD1|many
CASSSGQGTNTEAFF
TGTGCCAGCAGCTCCGGACAGGGGACGAACACTGAAGCTTTCTTT
>TRBJ1-1|TRBV27|-|-
CASSSYWESEAFF
TGTGCCAGCAGCTCCTACTGGGAGTCTGAAGCTTTCTTT
>TRBJ2-2|TRBV7-9|-|-
CASSSLRADTGELFF
TGTGCCAGCAGCTCCCTGAGGGCCGACACCGGGGAGCTGTTTTTT
>TRBJ2-1|TRBV29-1|-|-
CSVDLVTEVYSYNEQFF
TGCAGCGTTGATCTTGTGACAGAAGTATACTCCTACAATGAGCAGTTCTTC
>TRBJ2-5|TRBV7-2|-|once
CASTPGTQQETQYF
TGTGCCAGCACTCCCGGGACCCAACAAGAGACCCAGTACTTC
>TRBJ1-5|TRBV19|-|-
CASSIVLGNQPQHF
TGTGCCAGTAGTATAGTCCTCGGCAATCAGCCCCAGCATTTT
>TRBJ1-2|TRBV6-4|-|-
CASKAQNYTF
TGTGCCAGCAAAGCCCAGAACTACACCTTC
>TRBJ1-1|TRBV5-4|-|-
CASSLTSRGTEAFF
TGTGCCAGCAGCTTGACGAGTAGGGGCACTGAAGCTTTCTTT
>TRBJ2-5|TRBV27|-|-
CATSGLGTYGVGETQYF
TGTGCCACCAGCGGGTTAGGGACATATGGGGTTGGAGAGACCCAGTACTTC
>TRBJ2-5|TRBV5-1|-|-
CASSLAPDPGETQYF
TGCGCCAGCAGCTTGGCCCCGGATCCGGGGGAGACCCAGTACTTC
>TRBJ2-5|TRBV7-2|-|-
CASSLRGLDETQYF
TGTGCCAGCAGCTTAAGGGGACTTGATGAGACCCAGTACTTC
>TRBJ1-2|TRBV9|TRBD1|few
CASSEQDRDPSGYTF
TGTGCCAGCAGCGAACAGGACAGGGACCCTTCTGGCTACACCTTC
>TRBJ2-7|TRBV4-1|TRBD2|-
CASSSYSGRARNEQYF
TGCGCCAGCAGCTCCTATAGCGGGAGGGCTAGGAACGAGCAGTACTTC
>TRBJ1-2|TRBV18|TRBD1|-
CASSPDTGQGARGYTF
TGTGCCAGCTCACCAGACACGGGACAGGGGGCGCGGGGCTACACCTTC
>TRBJ1-5|TRBV7-9|-|-
CASSSATASVNQPQHF
TGTGCCAGCAGCTCCGCGACAGCTTCGGTCAATCAGCCCCAGCATTTT
>TRBJ2-1|TRBV7-6|-|few
CASSLANSYNEQFF
TGTGCCAGCAGCTTAGCGAACTCCTACAATGAGCAGTTCTTC
>TRBJ1-1|TRBV4-1|TRBD1|-
CASSRRGDREDTEAFF
TGCGCCAGCAGCCGGAGGGGGGACAGGGAGGACACTGAAGCTTTCTTT
>TRBJ2-2|TRBV6-1|TRBD2|-
CASSISGNAPGELFF
TGTGCCAGCAGTATTAGCGGGAACGCCCCCGGGGAGCTGTTTTTT
>TRBJ1-6|TRBV7-3|TRBD1|many
CASSLQGDVDSPLHF
TGTGCCAGCAGCTTACAGGGGGACGTTGATTCACCCCTCCACTTT
>TRBJ2-6|TRBV6-1|-|-
CASSGQRIPGANVLTF
TGTGCCAGCAGTGGACAGAGGATCCCTGGGGCCAACGTCCTGACTTTC
>TRBJ2-3|TRBV5-1|-|many
CASSLGVRGTDTQYF
TGCGCCAGCAGTCTAGGTGTTAGGGGGACAGATACGCAGTATTTT
>TRBJ2-3|TRBV7-9|-|-
CASSLMGYTQYF
TGTGCCAGCAGCTTAATGGGGTATACGCAGTATTTT
>TRBJ1-5|TRBV5-8|-|-
CASSLDQGFQPQHF
TGTGCCAGCAGCTTGGATCAGGGGTTCCAGCCCCAGCATTTT
>TRBJ1-2|TRBV2|TRBD1|-
CASRTGEIYGYTF
TGTGCCAGCCGGACAGGGGAGATCTATGGCTACACCTTC
>TRBJ1-5|TRBV7-8|TRBD1|-
CASSKQGAVGNQPQHF
TGTGCCAGCAGCAAGCAGGGGGCGGTGGGCAATCAGCCCCAGCATTTT
>TRBJ2-4|TRBV18|TRBD1|-
CASSPPGKLDRVVWAKNIQYF
TGTGCCAGCTCACCACCGGGGAAACTGGACAGGGTGGTGTGGGCCAAAAACATTCAGTACTTC
>TRBJ2-1|TRBV19|TRBD2|-
CASSPRLGLAGGEQFF
TGTGCCAGTAGTCCTCGGCTGGGACTAGCGGGAGGGGAGCAGTTCTTC
>TRBJ1-2|TRBV10-3|TRBD1|-
CAIRAGQGEGYTF
TGTGCCATCAGAGCAGGACAGGGCGAGGGCTACACCTTC
>TRBJ1-2|TRBV28|-|-
CASSLFGPSKGYTF
TGTGCCAGCAGTTTATTCGGGCCCAGCAAAGGCTACACCTTC
>TRBJ1-4|TRBV4-1|-|-
CANSQGSSATNEKLFF
TGCGCCAACAGCCAAGGCTCTTCTGCAACTAATGAAAAACTGTTTTTT
>TRBJ2-7|TRBV6-1|TRBD2|once
CASKLAGGPGEQYF
TGTGCCAGCAAATTAGCGGGAGGGCCTGGCGAGCAGTACTTC
>TRBJ2-3|TRBV5-1|-|-
CASSLQEAADTQYF
TGCGCCAGCAGCTTGCAGGAGGCTGCAGATACGCAGTATTTT
>TRBJ1-2|TRBV10-3|-|-
CAISESAVVDYGYTF
TGTGCCATCAGTGAGTCAGCCGTCGTGGATTATGGCTACACCTTC
>TRBJ1-1|TRBV4-1|-|-
CASSQVRNTEAFF
TGCGCCAGCAGCCAGGTCAGGAACACTGAAGCTTTCTTT
>TRBJ1-5|TRBV2|-|-
CASMYESNQPQHF
TGTGCCAGCATGTATGAGAGCAATCAGCCCCAGCATTTT
>TRBJ2-1|TRBV20-1|-|few
CSAHRGNEQFF
TGCAGTGCCCATAGGGGCAATGAGCAGTTCTTC
>TRBJ2-2|TRBV7-7|TRBD2|-
CASSSGTSGIDTGELFF
TGTGCTAGCAGCTCAGGGACTAGCGGGATCGACACCGGGGAGCTGTTTTTT
>TRBJ2-7|TRBV14|-|once
CASSQGYGRVFSYEQYF
TGTGCCAGCAGCCAAGGGTATGGACGGGTTTTCTCCTACGAGCAGTACTTC
>TRBJ2-4|TRBV7-2|-|many
CASSLGRSPQFQYF
TGTGCCAGCAGCTTAGGCCGATCCCCACAGTTTCAGTACTTC
>TRBJ1-1|TRBV7-3|-|-
CASSLIRVQAEAFF
TGTGCCAGCAGCTTAATACGTGTACAGGCTGAAGCTTTCTTT
>TRBJ1-2|TRBV29-1|-|once
CSVVAVGANYGYTF
TGCAGCGTTGTGGCCGTCGGGGCTAACTATGGCTACACCTTC
>TRBJ2-7|TRBV7-3|TRBD2|-
CASSPGTSGSYEQYF
TGTGCCAGCAGCCCGGGGACTAGCGGTTCCTACGAGCAGTACTTC
>TRBJ1-1|TRBV19|-|-
CASSTGGGSEAFF
TGTGCCAGTAGTACCGGTGGAGGCTCTGAAGCTTTCTTT